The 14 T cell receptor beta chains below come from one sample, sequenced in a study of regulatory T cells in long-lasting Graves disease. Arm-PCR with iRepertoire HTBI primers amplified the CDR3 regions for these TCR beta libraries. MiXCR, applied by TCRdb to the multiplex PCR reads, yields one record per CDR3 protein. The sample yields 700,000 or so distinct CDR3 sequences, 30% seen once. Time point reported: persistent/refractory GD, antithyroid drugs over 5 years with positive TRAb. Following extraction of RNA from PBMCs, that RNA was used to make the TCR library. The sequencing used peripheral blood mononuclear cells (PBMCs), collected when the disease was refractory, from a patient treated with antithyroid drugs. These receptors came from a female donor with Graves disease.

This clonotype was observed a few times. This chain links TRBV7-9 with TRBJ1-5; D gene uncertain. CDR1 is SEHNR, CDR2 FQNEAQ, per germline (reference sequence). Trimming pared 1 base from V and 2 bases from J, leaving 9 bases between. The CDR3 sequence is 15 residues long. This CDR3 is CASSLVGEGNQPQHF. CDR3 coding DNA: TGTGCCAGCAGCTTAGTCGGTGAGGGCAATCAGCCCCAGCATTTT.

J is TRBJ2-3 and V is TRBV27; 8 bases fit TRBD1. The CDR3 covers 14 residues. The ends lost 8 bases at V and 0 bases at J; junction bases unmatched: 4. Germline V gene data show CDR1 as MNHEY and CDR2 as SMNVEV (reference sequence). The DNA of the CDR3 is TGTGCCAGCTGGGACAGGCCTAGCACAGATACGCAGTATTTT. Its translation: CASWDRPSTDTQYF.

The CDR3 loop is CASGLDGGTIYF. The CDR3, as DNA: TGTGCTAGTGGTTTAGACGGTGGCACCATATATTTT. The V call is TRBV12-5, the J call TRBJ1-3; no definite D call. The CDR3 loop spans 12 amino acids. Deletions cut 3 bases from V and 9 bases from J, with 9 bases between. Germline values: CDR1 LGHNT, CDR2 FRNRAP.

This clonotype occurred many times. CDR3 in amino acids: CASSWSSSYEQYF. The CDR3 nucleotides read TGTGCCAGCAGTTGGTCGAGCTCCTACGAGCAGTACTTC. V usage is TRBV28 and J usage is TRBJ2-7; D gene unclear. This CDR3 has 13 amino acids. With 4 bases removed from V and 0 bases from J, the gap between germline ends came to 7 bases. The germline CDR1 and CDR2 sequences are MDHEN and SYDVKM. Drawing the rest from reference TRBV28 and TRBJ2-7, the complete variable domain is DVKVTQSSRYLVKRTGEKVFLECVQDMDHENMFWYRQDPGLGLRLIYFSYDVKMKEKGDIPEGYSVSREKKERFSLILESASTNQTSMYLCASSWSSSYEQYFGPGTRLTVT.

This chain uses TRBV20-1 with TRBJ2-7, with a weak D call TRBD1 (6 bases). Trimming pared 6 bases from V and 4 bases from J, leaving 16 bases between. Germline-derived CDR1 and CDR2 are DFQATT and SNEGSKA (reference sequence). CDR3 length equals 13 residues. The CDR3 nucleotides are TGCAGTGCCATCGGGACAACTCTATACGAGCAGTACTTC. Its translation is CSAIGTTLYEQYF.

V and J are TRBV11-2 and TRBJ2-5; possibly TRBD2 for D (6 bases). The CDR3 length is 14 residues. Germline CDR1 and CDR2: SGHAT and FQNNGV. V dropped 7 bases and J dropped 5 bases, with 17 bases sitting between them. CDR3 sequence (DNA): TGTGCCAGCACTCCCACGGGAGTAGGGGAGACCCAGTACTTC. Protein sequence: CASTPTGVGETQYF.

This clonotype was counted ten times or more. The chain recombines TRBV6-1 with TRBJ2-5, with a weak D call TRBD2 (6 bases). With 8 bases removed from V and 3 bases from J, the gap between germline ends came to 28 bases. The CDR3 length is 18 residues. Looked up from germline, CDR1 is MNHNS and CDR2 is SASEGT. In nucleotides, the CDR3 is TGTGCCAGCGACAACTCCCGGGGGAGACCCCGGGGTGAAGAGACCCAGTACTTC. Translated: CASDNSRGRPRGEETQYF.

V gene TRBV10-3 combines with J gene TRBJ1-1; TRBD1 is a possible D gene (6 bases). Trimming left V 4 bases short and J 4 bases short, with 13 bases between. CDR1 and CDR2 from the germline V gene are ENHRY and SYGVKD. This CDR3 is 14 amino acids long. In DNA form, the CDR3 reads TGTGCCATCAGTGGGGGGGCTGAGAGCACTGAAGCTTTCTTT. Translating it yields CAISGGAESTEAFF.

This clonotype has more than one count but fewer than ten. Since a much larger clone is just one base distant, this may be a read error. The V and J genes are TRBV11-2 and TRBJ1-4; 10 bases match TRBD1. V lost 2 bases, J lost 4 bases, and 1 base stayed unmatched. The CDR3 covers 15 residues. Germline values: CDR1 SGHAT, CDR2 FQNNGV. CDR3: CASSLRDRGNEKLFF. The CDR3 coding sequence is TGTGCCAGCAGCTTACGGGACAGGGGTAATGAAAAACTGTTTTTT.

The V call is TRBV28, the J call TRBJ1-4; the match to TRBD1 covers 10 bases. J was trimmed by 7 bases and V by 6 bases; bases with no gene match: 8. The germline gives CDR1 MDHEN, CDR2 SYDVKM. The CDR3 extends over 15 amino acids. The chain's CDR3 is CASRPDRGRGEKLFF. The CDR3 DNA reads TGTGCCAGCAGGCCAGACAGGGGGCGCGGTGAAAAACTGTTTTTT.

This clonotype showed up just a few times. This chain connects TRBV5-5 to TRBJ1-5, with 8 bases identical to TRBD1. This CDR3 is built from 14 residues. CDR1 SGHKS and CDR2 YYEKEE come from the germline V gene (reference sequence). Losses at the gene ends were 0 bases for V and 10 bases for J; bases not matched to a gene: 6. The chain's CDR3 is CASSLVGQGLPQHF. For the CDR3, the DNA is TGTGCCAGCAGCTTGGTTGGACAGGGACTCCCCCAGCATTTT.

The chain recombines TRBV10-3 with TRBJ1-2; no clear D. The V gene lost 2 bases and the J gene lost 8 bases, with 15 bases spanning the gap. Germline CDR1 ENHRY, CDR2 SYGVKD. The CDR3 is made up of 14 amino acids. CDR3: CAISENEALAGYTF. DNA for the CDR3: TGTGCCATCAGTGAGAATGAGGCCCTGGCGGGCTACACCTTC.

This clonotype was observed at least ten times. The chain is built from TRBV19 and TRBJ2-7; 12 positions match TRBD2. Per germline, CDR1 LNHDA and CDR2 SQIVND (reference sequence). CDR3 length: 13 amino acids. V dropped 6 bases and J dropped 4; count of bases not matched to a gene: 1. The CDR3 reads CASSGLAGYEQYF. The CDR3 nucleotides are TGTGCCAGTAGCGGACTAGCGGGGTACGAGCAGTACTTC. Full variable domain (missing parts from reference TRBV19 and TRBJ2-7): DGGITQSPKYLFRKEGQNVTLSCEQNLNHDAMYWYRQDPGQGLRLIYYSQIVNDFQKGDIAEGYSVSREKKESFPLTVTSAQKNPTAFYLCASSGLAGYEQYFGPGTRLTVT.

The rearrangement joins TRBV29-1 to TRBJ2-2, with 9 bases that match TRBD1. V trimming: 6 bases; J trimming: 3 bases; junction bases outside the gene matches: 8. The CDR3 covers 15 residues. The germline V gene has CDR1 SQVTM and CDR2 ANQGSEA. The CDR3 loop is CSVTGQGRHTGELFF. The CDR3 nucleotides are TGCAGCGTAACCGGACAGGGGCGACACACCGGGGAGCTGTTTTTT.